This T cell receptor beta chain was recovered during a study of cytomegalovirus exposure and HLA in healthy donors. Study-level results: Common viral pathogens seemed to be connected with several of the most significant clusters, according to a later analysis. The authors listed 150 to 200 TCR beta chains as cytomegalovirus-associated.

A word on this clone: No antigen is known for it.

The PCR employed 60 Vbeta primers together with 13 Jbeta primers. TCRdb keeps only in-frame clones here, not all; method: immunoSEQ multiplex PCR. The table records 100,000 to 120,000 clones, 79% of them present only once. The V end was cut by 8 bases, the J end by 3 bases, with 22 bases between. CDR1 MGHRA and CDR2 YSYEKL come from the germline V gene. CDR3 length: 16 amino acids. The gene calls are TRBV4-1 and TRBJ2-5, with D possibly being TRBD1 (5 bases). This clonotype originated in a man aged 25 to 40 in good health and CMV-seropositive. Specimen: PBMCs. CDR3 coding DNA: TGCGCCAGCTCAGGGTTGGCCAGGAGTCCCAAAGAGACCCAGTACTTC. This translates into CASSGLARSPKETQYF.